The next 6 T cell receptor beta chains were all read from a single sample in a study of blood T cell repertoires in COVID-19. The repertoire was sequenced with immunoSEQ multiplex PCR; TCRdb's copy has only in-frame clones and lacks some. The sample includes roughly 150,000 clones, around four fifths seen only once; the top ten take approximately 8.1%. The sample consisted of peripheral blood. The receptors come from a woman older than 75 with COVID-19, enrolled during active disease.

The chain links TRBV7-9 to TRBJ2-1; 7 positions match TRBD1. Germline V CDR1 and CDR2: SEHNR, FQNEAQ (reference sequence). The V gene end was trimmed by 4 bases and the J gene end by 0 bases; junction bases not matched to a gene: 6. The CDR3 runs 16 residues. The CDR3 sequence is CASSSPQGSSYNEQFF. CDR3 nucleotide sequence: TGTGCCAGCAGCTCTCCACAGGGGAGCTCCTACAATGAGCAGTTCTTC. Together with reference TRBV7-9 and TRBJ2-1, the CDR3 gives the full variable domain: DTGVSQNPRHKITKRGQNVTFRCDPISEHNRLYWYRQTLGQGPEFLTYFQNEAQLEKSRLLSDRFSAERPKGSFSTLEIQRTEQGDSAMYLCASSSPQGSSYNEQFFGPGTRLTVL.

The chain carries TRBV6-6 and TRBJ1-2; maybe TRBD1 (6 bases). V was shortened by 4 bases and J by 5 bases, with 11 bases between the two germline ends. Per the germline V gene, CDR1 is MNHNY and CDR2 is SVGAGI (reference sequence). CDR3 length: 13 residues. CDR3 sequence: CASSLTGVYGYTF. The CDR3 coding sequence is TGTGCCAGCAGTTTGACAGGTGTATATGGCTACACCTTC.

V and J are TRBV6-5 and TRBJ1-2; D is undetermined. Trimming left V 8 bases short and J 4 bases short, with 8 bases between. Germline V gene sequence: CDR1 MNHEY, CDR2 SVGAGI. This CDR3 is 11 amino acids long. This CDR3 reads CASQEVYGYTF. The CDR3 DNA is TGTGCCAGCCAGGAAGTCTATGGCTACACCTTC.

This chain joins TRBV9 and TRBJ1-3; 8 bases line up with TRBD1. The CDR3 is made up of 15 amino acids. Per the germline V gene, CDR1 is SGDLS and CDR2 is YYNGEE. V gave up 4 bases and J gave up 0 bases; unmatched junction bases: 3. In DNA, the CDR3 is TGTGCCAGCAGCTTGACAGGGGCCTCTGGAAACACCATATATTTT. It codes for CASSLTGASGNTIYF.

CDR3 coding DNA: TGTGCCAGCAGCCCACGGGGGAGGGAATCACCCCTCCACTTT. It codes for CASSPRGRESPLHF. The J gene is TRBJ1-6, the V gene TRBV9; D might be TRBD1 (5 bases). The ends were cut back, 4 bases at V and 10 bases at J, with 15 bases in the middle. The CDR3 consists of 14 residues. Germline CDR1 is SGDLS and CDR2 is YYNGEE.

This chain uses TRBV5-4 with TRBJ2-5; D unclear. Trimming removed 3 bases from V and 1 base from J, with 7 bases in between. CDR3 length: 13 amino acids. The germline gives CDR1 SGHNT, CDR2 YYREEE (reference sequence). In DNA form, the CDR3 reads TGTGCCAGCAGCTCAGCAGGCCAAGAGACCCAGTACTTC. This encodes CASSSAGQETQYF.